What follows describes a single TCR beta chain. No antigen is known for it. The germline gives CDR1 SQVTM, CDR2 ANQGSEA. This CDR3 contains 16 residues. These data belong to a study of T cells expressing NK-cell markers. Study-level background: Sorted CD3+CD56-NKG2C+, CD3+CD56+NKG2C+ and CD3+CD56+NKG2C- T cells supplied the TCR beta repertoires. Seven sequenced donors out of eight were HCMV-seropositive, one seronegative.

TCRdb re-called the 5' RACE reads; every CDR3 protein appears as one record, without DNA. This sample's table has a few hundred thousand distinct CDR3 sequences. Study conclusions and caveats: In 5 to 7 donors, dominant CD3+CD56+NKG2C+ clones formed 1.0-7.0% of CD8+ cells. There were a handful of donors in whom these clonotypes also led the CD3+CD56-NKG2C+ fraction.

Source material: blood T cells: a sorted CD56 or NKG2C T cell subset, CD4+ or CD8+ T cells, or bulk PBMC T cells (not recorded which). This rearrangement joins TRBV29-1 to TRBJ2-6; TCRdb's D call, TRBD1, is unchecked because there is no DNA. The clonotype was recovered from a man aged 18-30 years in good health. Here the CDR3 reads CSALRTGDSGANVLTF. Variable domain in full (rest from reference TRBV29-1 and TRBJ2-6): SAVISQKPSRDICQRGTSLTIQCQVDSQVTMMFWYRQQPGQSLTLIATANQGSEATYESGFVIDKFPISRPNLTFSTLTVSNMSPEDSSIYLCSALRTGDSGANVLTFGAGSRLTVL.